This is a list of T cell receptor beta chains from one sample in a study of blood T cells in healthy people across ages. TCRdb used MiXCR to reprocess the 5' RACE reads, holding one entry per CDR3 protein. This table has around 2 million distinct CDR3 sequences, roughly two fifths appearing once. The material sequenced was blood. Receptors were obtained from a human donor in good health. CDR3s include the opening cysteine and the closing phenylalanine or tryptophan. Fields, in order: V gene, D gene, clone size, J gene, CDR3 DNA, CDR3 protein. The D gene is left open where the match is weak. Clone size appears in some rows only: once, few, many, or a class for an expanded clone.

TRBV7-8	TRBD1	-	TRBJ2-5	TGTGCCAGCAGCCTGACCCCGACAGGGAAAGAGACCCAGTACTTC	CASSLTPTGKETQYF
TRBV29-1	-	few	TRBJ2-7	TGCAGCGTTGGGCACGAAATCTACGAGCAGTACTTC	CSVGHEIYEQYF
TRBV10-3	TRBD1	few	TRBJ2-5	TGTGCCATCAGGAAGGGGGCAGAAGAGTACTTC	CAIRKGAEEYF
TRBV20-1	TRBD1	-	TRBJ2-7	TGCAGTGCGATAGGGCCGGGGACAGGGCACGAGCAGTACTTC	CSAIGPGTGHEQYF
TRBV7-9	-	-	TRBJ2-1	TGTGCCAGCAGCCCGGGTCTCGTCGGTAAGCAGTTCTTC	CASSPGLVGKQFF
TRBV29-1	TRBD1	many	TRBJ1-2	TGCAGCGTTGATAATGCAGGGGGCAACTATGGCTACACCTTC	CSVDNAGGNYGYTF
TRBV4-3	TRBD1	-	TRBJ1-2	TGCGCCAGCAGCCAAGAGGAGGCAGGGGGCGAATATGGCTACACCTTC	CASSQEEAGGEYGYTF
TRBV20-1	TRBD1	-	TRBJ1-5	TGCAGTGCTAGAGGGGACAGGGGTGGCAATCAGCCCCAGCATTTT	CSARGDRGGNQPQHF
TRBV29-1	-	-	TRBJ1-1	TGCAGCGTTGTGCCCCGGGAGGTAGGCACTGAAGCTTTCTTT	CSVVPREVGTEAFF
TRBV5-1	-	few	TRBJ1-2	TGCGCCAGCAGCTTGGACATGGATCTCGGCTACACCTTC	CASSLDMDLGYTF
TRBV5-6	-	-	TRBJ1-2	TGTGCCAGCAGCTTGGGCCGCAGCACTTATGGCTACACCTTC	CASSLGRSTYGYTF
TRBV20-1	TRBD1	few	TRBJ2-7	TGCAGTGCTTCCCGGGTGACAGGGGAATACGAGCAGTACTTC	CSASRVTGEYEQYF
TRBV14	-	-	TRBJ1-6	TGTGCCAGCGGCCAAGGACGGGAGAATTCACCCCTCCACTTT	CASGQGRENSPLHF
TRBV9	TRBD2	few	TRBJ2-1	TGTGCCAGCAGCCCTAGCGGGGGGGCCCTATACAATGAGCAGTTCTTC	CASSPSGGALYNEQFF
TRBV5-1	-	few	TRBJ2-2	TGCGCCAGCAGCTTGGAAGGGCCTCCGAACACCGGGGAGCTGTTTTTT	CASSLEGPPNTGELFF
TRBV12-3/TRBV12-4	-	-	TRBJ2-7	TGTGCCAGCAGTTCGGACTCCAAGGCCCTCTACGAGCAGTACTTC	CASSSDSKALYEQYF
TRBV6-2/TRBV6-3	-	-	TRBJ2-7	TGTGCCAGCAGTCTACTTCAAGGGGGGCACGAGCAGTACTTC	CASSLLQGGHEQYF
TRBV9	-	-	TRBJ1-1	TGTGCCAGCAGCGTAGTAGGGCCTGGGAACACTGAAGCTTTCTTT	CASSVVGPGNTEAFF
TRBV9	TRBD1	-	TRBJ1-2	TGTGCCAGCAGCGTAGCAGGACAGGACTCCCGGGCGCCCACTCTCTATGGCTACACCTTC	CASSVAGQDSRAPTLYGYTF
TRBV3-1	TRBD1	-	TRBJ2-5	TGTGCCAGCAGCCAAGTCCCAGGGGGAAAGCAGTACTTC	CASSQVPGGKQYF
TRBV20-1	TRBD1	few	TRBJ2-3	TGCAGTGCTAGAGGACAGGGTCCCACAGATACGCAGTATTTT	CSARGQGPTDTQYF
TRBV12-3/TRBV12-4	-	many	TRBJ1-5	TGTGCCAGCAGTTTTACCCGCGATCAGCCCCAGCATTTT	CASSFTRDQPQHF
TRBV12-3/TRBV12-4	TRBD1	-	TRBJ1-2	TGTGCCAGCAGTTTACCAGGGGGCGCGGGTATGAGAGGCTACACCTTC	CASSLPGGAGMRGYTF
TRBV27	TRBD1	few	TRBJ2-7	TGTGCCAGCACCTCTCCGGACAGGGGTAACGAGCAGTACTTC	CASTSPDRGNEQYF
TRBV19	-	-	TRBJ2-5	TGTGCCAGTAGTATCATCGGGGTCCAAGAGACCCAGTACTTC	CASSIIGVQETQYF
TRBV6-4	TRBD1	few	TRBJ2-7	TGTGCCAGCAGTGGCCCGGGACAGGGGGCAAACGAGCAGTACTTC	CASSGPGQGANEQYF
TRBV11-1	-	-	TRBJ2-5	TGTGCCAGCAGCTTACGTAGAGCGCTACTACAAGAGACCCAGTACTTC	CASSLRRALLQETQYF
TRBV12-3/TRBV12-4	-	-	TRBJ1-2	TGTGCCAGCAGTCGGGACGTAGCTAACTATGGCTACACCTTC	CASSRDVANYGYTF
TRBV15	-	few	TRBJ1-5	TGTGCCACCAGCAGGCCACCGGGGGATCAGCCCCAGCATTTT	CATSRPPGDQPQHF
TRBV12-5	-	few	TRBJ2-7	TGTGCTAGTGCCGAGTCCAGGGGTCCCAAAACCTACGAGCAGTACTTC	CASAESRGPKTYEQYF
TRBV19	TRBD1	-	TRBJ2-1	TGTGCCAGTAGTGGGTCCGGGACAGGAAACAATGAGCAGTTCTTC	CASSGSGTGNNEQFF
TRBV10-3	-	few	TRBJ1-5	TGTGCCATCAGTGGCGACATGGTTGCAGGACAACAGCCCCAGCATTTT	CAISGDMVAGQQPQHF
TRBV12-3/TRBV12-4	TRBD1	-	TRBJ2-1	TGTGCCAGCAGTCACCCGGGACAGGGTGAAGAGACCCAGTTCTTC	CASSHPGQGEETQFF
TRBV5-8	-	-	TRBJ1-2	TGTGCCAACAGCTTCCTAGAGGGAGGCATGACCCATGGCTACACCTTC	CANSFLEGGMTHGYTF
TRBV4-3	-	-	TRBJ2-5	TGCGCCAGCAGCCAAGGTCGCTTTCAAGAGACCCAGTACTTC	CASSQGRFQETQYF
TRBV20-1	-	once	TRBJ2-7	TGCAGTGCTAGGTATGGGGGTAATCAGGACGAGCAGTACTTC	CSARYGGNQDEQYF
TRBV4-2	-	many	TRBJ1-2	TGTGCCAGCAGAAGCGGAGGACCCTATGGCTACACCTTC	CASRSGGPYGYTF
TRBV7-9	-	-	TRBJ2-5	TGTGCCAGCAGCTTATTCGAGGGAGAGACCCAGTACTTC	CASSLFEGETQYF
TRBV29-1	-	-	TRBJ2-3	TGCAGCGTTGAGGGCCGTATCACAGATACGCAGTATTTT	CSVEGRITDTQYF
TRBV4-2	TRBD1	few	TRBJ1-2	TGTGCCAGCAGCCAAGACAGGGGGCTAGGAAACTATGGCTACACCTTC	CASSQDRGLGNYGYTF
TRBV29-1	-	-	TRBJ2-2	TGCAGCGTTGTATTGGGGGCCTACACCGGGGAGCTGTTTTTT	CSVVLGAYTGELFF
TRBV20-1	-	few	TRBJ2-7	TGCAGTGCTAGGGAGCCGGGATGGCCGGAATACGAGCAGTACTTC	CSAREPGWPEYEQYF
TRBV20-1	-	-	TRBJ2-5	TGCAGTGCTAGATGGGAGACCCAGTACTTC	CSARWETQYF
TRBV12-3/TRBV12-4	-	-	TRBJ1-2	TGTGCCAGCAGTTTGTACGTTTTAGGCTATGGCTACACCTTC	CASSLYVLGYGYTF
TRBV20-1	-	few	TRBJ2-7	TGCAGTGCTAGAGCCATCGGTTACGAGCAGTACTTC	CSARAIGYEQYF
TRBV15	TRBD1	-	TRBJ2-1	TGTGCCACCAGCAGAGATCCAGCTATCGGGACAGTCTACAATGAGCAGTTCTTC	CATSRDPAIGTVYNEQFF
TRBV7-9	TRBD1	few	TRBJ1-2	TGTGCCAGCAGCTTCCCCTCACCTGGTGAGGGACAGGGCTACACCTTC	CASSFPSPGEGQGYTF
TRBV20-1	-	-	TRBJ2-1	TGCAGTGCTAGAGGGCCCCGGGGGCGGGGGACTAACTACAATGAGCAGTTCTTC	CSARGPRGRGTNYNEQFF
TRBV5-1	-	many	TRBJ2-3	TGCGCCAGCAGCTTCAGTGGGGCAGATACGCAGTATTTT	CASSFSGADTQYF
TRBV12-3/TRBV12-4	-	-	TRBJ1-1	TGTGCCAGCAGTTTCGACAGGACCACTGAAGCTTTCTTT	CASSFDRTTEAFF
TRBV5-6	-	many	TRBJ1-2	TGTGCCAGCCTATCATATGGCGTAAACTATGGCTACACCTTC	CASLSYGVNYGYTF
TRBV20-1	-	many	TRBJ1-2	TGCAGTGCTAGCTTTGGGGGGTATGGCTACACCTTC	CSASFGGYGYTF
TRBV29-1	-	few	TRBJ2-1	TGCAGCTATCCCGCGGTCAGGGACAATGAGCAGTTCTTC	CSYPAVRDNEQFF
TRBV4-3	-	-	TRBJ1-2	TGCGCCAGCAGCCACGAGTCAGGGGATGGCTACACCTTC	CASSHESGDGYTF